This record covers a single T cell receptor beta chain. From germline, CDR1 is SGHRS and CDR2 YFSETQ. V gave up 3 bases and J gave up 12 bases; unmatched junction bases: 6. The CDR3 is made up of 12 amino acids. The data belong to a study of control samples from healthy donors and cancer patients. Generated by immunoSEQ multiplex PCR, the TCRdb table keeps only in-frame clones and is missing some. The table includes over 100,000 clones, 70% to 90% detected once. This chain joins TRBV5-1 and TRBJ2-1; 7 bases agree with TRBD1. This TCR came from a man aged 35 to 55 in good health. What was sequenced was blood. The chain's CDR3 is CASSSTGTAQFF. The CDR3 DNA follows: TGCGCCAGCAGCTCGACCGGGACAGCGCAGTTCTTC.